These T cell receptor beta chains were read from a single sample in a study of beta chain features in type 1 diabetes. Sequencing was performed with immunoSEQ multiplex PCR; in TCRdb, only in-frame clones are kept and a portion is missing. Of about 230,000 clones listed, 7.5% to 10% are singletons. The sequencing input was naive CD4+ T cells from blood. The receptors here all came from a woman younger than 30 in good health. Both conserved end residues are part of each CDR3. The D gene is left open where the match is weak. A clone size is listed for some rows: how often the clone was seen (once, few, many), or a class if it is expanded.

D	V	J	size	DNA	CDR3
TRBD2	TRBV6-5	TRBJ2-1	-	TGTGCCAGCAGTTCTGTCTCGGCTAGCGGGAGTAATGAGCAGTTCTTC	CASSSVSASGSNEQFF
TRBD1	TRBV25-1	TRBJ1-1	few	TGTGCCAGCCGGACAGGGGGGGATGTCACTGAAGCTTTCTTT	CASRTGGDVTEAFF
TRBD2	TRBV4-1	TRBJ2-7	-	TGCGCCAGCAGTCTAAGCGGGGGGGCGCGGTACGAGCAGTACTTC	CASSLSGGARYEQYF
TRBD2	TRBV5-4	TRBJ2-7	-	TGTGCCAGCAGCTTAGGTGGCAGCGGGAGTTATCAGTACTTC	CASSLGGSGSYQYF
-	TRBV25-1	TRBJ1-2	few	TGTGCCAGCAGTAACAGCTATGGCTACACCTTC	CASSNSYGYTF
-	TRBV5-4	TRBJ2-2	few	TGTGCCAGCAGCCGATCCGCCGCGGGCACCGGGGAGCTGTTTTTT	CASSRSAAGTGELFF
TRBD1	TRBV6-6	TRBJ2-3	few	TGTGCCAGCAGTCACGGGGACAGCTATTACACAGATACGCAGTATTTT	CASSHGDSYYTDTQYF
-	TRBV6-1	TRBJ1-6	few	TGTGCCAGCACTGGACATACAGGGATTTCACCCCTCCACTTT	CASTGHTGISPLHF
TRBD2	TRBV2	TRBJ2-5	few	TGTGCCAGCCGGGAGCTAGCGGGATCCCAAGAGACCCAGTACTTC	CASRELAGSQETQYF
TRBD2	TRBV29-1	TRBJ2-7	many	TGCAGCGCAAGCTCCGGGAATAGCGGGAACTACGAGCAGTACTTC	CSASSGNSGNYEQYF
-	TRBV20-1	TRBJ2-3	few	TGCAGTGCTAGGTCGGCAGATACGCAGTATTTT	CSARSADTQYF
-	TRBV11-3	TRBJ2-3	few	TGTGCCAGCAGCCCCCGTGGGGGGGGCCTCACAGATACGCAGTATTTT	CASSPRGGGLTDTQYF
-	TRBV14	TRBJ2-7	-	TGTGCCAGCAGCCAAGGGGGCGGTTACGAGCAGTACTTC	CASSQGGGYEQYF
-	TRBV10-1	TRBJ2-7	few	TGCGCCAGCAGTGAGTCCAGGGGAGCCTACGAGCAGTACTTC	CASSESRGAYEQYF
TRBD1	TRBV30	TRBJ1-1	-	TGTGCCTGGAGTAGGGGGCCGGGAACTGAAGCTTTCTTT	CAWSRGPGTEAFF
TRBD2	TRBV15	TRBJ2-1	-	TGTGCCACCAGCAGAACACCACTAGCGGGGAGGGGCAATGAGCAGTTCTTC	CATSRTPLAGRGNEQFF
-	TRBV18	TRBJ2-1	few	TGTGCCAGCTCACCATCAGGGACCTACAATGAGCAGTTCTTC	CASSPSGTYNEQFF
-	TRBV6-1	TRBJ1-1	few	TGTGCCAGCAGCGGACAGACGAACACTGAAGCTTTCTTT	CASSGQTNTEAFF
-	TRBV28	TRBJ1-6	few	TGTGCCAGCAGGGAGGGGACGGTGAATTCACCCCTCCACTTT	CASREGTVNSPLHF
TRBD1	TRBV10-3	TRBJ2-7	-	TGTGCCATCAGGGGGGGACAGGAAGCCTACGAGCAGTACTTC	CAIRGGQEAYEQYF
-	TRBV5-4	TRBJ2-5	few	TGTGCCAGCAGCTCCGAGCCCCTAGCGACTACGCTAGAGACCCAGTACTTC	CASSSEPLATTLETQYF
-	TRBV30	TRBJ1-1	few	TGTGCCTGGAGTGCCAACTTGAACACTGAAGCTTTCTTT	CAWSANLNTEAFF
-	TRBV30	TRBJ2-7	-	TGTGCCTGGAGTGTAATAGGTACACCGGGGATCTACGAGCAGTACTTC	CAWSVIGTPGIYEQYF
-	TRBV7-9	TRBJ1-1	few	TGTGCCAGCAGCTTAATAGGGGGCACTGAAGCTTTCTTT	CASSLIGGTEAFF
-	TRBV6-4	TRBJ2-7	few	TGTGCCAGCAGTGACTCGCCGGGAAGGTCCCAATCGAGCTCCTACGAGCAGTACTTC	CASSDSPGRSQSSSYEQYF
TRBD1	TRBV7-2	TRBJ2-7	-	TGTGCCAGCAGCTCCGGACAGGTCGTGGAGTACGAGCAGTACTTC	CASSSGQVVEYEQYF
-	TRBV5-1	TRBJ2-7	few	TGCGCCAGCAGCTTTAACGGACAGTCCGGAATCTACGAGCAGTACTTC	CASSFNGQSGIYEQYF
TRBD1	TRBV7-7	TRBJ1-5	-	TGTGCTAGCAGCTCGTCTCCGGGACAGCTCAATCAGCCCCAGCATTTT	CASSSSPGQLNQPQHF
-	TRBV5-5	TRBJ2-1	few	TGTGCCAGCAGCTTGACCGCTGGGGGCGGGAATGAGCAGTTCTTC	CASSLTAGGGNEQFF